This TCR beta chain derives from a study of T cells expressing NK-cell markers. The overall study: The authors derived TCR beta repertoires from sorted CD3+CD56+NKG2C+, CD3+CD56+NKG2C- and CD3+CD56-NKG2C+ T cells. Seven of the eight sequenced donors were HCMV-seropositive; one was seronegative.

The germline gives CDR1 SEHNR, CDR2 FQNEAQ (reference sequence). The CDR3 has 15 residues. Study results and limitations: For five or six donors, the dominant NKG2C+ clonotypes made up about 1.0-7.5% of their CD8+ T cells.

Comment on this clonotype: Its specificity is not known.

Generation of TCR beta cDNA was performed by 5'RACE template switching incorporating UMIs. TCRdb reprocessed the 5' RACE reads, with one entry per CDR3 protein and no DNA. The record lists a few hundred thousand distinct CDR3 sequences, of which the ten most abundant hold 5.2%. The gene calls are TRBV7-9 and TRBJ1-1; as DNA is missing, the TRBD1 call by TCRdb cannot be tested. This clonotype originated in a man aged 18-69 years in good health. The material sequenced was blood T cells: a sorted CD56 or NKG2C T cell subset, CD4+ or CD8+ T cells, or bulk PBMC T cells (not recorded which). This chain's CDR3 is CASSSNTGGVLVAFF.